Presented here are 5 T cell receptor beta chains from one specimen sequenced in a study of T cell repertoires in cytomegalovirus infection. TCRdb itself ran the reads through MiXCR, one entry per CDR3 protein. The sample comprises 680,000 or so distinct CDR3 sequences, 35% to 40% of which are singletons, and 2.5% to 3.5% rests with the top ten. The sequenced sample consisted of PBMCs. The receptors come from a human donor in good health (CMV status not recorded). Some clones in this sample may be carry-over from other donors' samples.

V gene TRBV7-6 combines with J gene TRBJ2-2; D gene uncertain. Trimming took off 8 bases at V and 0 bases at J, with 13 bases between the two ends. In germline, CDR1 is SGHVS, CDR2 FNYEAQ. The CDR3 covers 15 residues. CDR3 residues: CASVQYVANTGELFF. CDR3 DNA sequence: TGTGCCAGCGTCCAGTACGTCGCGAACACCGGGGAGCTGTTTTTT.

The chain recombines TRBV29-1 with TRBJ1-1; D is uncertain. The length of the CDR3 is 14 residues. Germline CDR1 and CDR2: SQVTM and ANQGSEA. V was shortened by 7 bases and J by 1 base, with 16 bases between the two germline ends. CDR3 in DNA: TGCAGCGGGATACAGTGGGCTACGAACACTGAAGCTTTCTTT. The encoded protein is CSGIQWATNTEAFF.

The gene calls are TRBV19 and TRBJ2-1; D possibly corresponds to TRBD1 (6 bases). Germline V gene data show CDR1 as LNHDA and CDR2 as SQIVND (reference sequence). V dropped 0 bases and J dropped 0 bases, with 15 bases sitting between them. This CDR3 is 18 amino acids long. CDR3 in DNA: TGTGCCAGTAGTATAGATGGCCAGGGGCCCTCCTCCTACAATGAGCAGTTCTTC. Amino acid sequence: CASSIDGQGPSSYNEQFF.

This clonotype was counted many times. The rearrangement joins TRBV7-2 to TRBJ2-3; the D is unclear. From germline, CDR1 is SGHTA and CDR2 FQGNSA. The CDR3 sequence is 12 residues long. The V end lost 1 base, the J end lost 8 bases, and 7 bases lay between the germline ends. In DNA form, the CDR3 reads TGTGCCAGCAGCTTAGGAGTGATTACGCAGTATTTT. Protein: CASSLGVITQYF.

The CDR3 loop reads CASSRYRARGNQPQHF. Here the CDR3 DNA reads TGTGCCAGCAGTCGATACAGGGCGAGGGGAAATCAGCCCCAGCATTTT. The chain carries TRBV6-5 and TRBJ1-5, with a tentative D call TRBD1 (6 bases). The V and J ends lost 5 bases and 4 bases respectively, with 18 bases between them. CDR1 is MNHEY, CDR2 SVGAGI, per germline. This CDR3 is built from 16 residues.